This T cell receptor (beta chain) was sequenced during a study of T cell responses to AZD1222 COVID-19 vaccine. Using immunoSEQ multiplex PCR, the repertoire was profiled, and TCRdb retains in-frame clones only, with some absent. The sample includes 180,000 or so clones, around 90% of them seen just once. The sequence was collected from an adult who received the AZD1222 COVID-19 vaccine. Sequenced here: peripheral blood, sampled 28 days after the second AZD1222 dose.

CDR3 residues: CASSPRGDSGNTIYF. In DNA, the CDR3 is TGTGCCAGCAGTCCCCGGGGAGACTCTGGAAACACCATATATTTT. This sequence joins TRBV6-5 and TRBJ1-3; D gene ambiguous. Trimming took 5 bases from V and 0 from J, leaving 11 bases between them. The V gene's germline CDR1 is MNHEY and CDR2 SVGAGI. This CDR3 is 15 amino acids long.